This entry lists 10 T cell receptor beta chains sequenced from one sample in a study of patients and donors after allogeneic stem cell transplantation. TCRdb itself ran the RT-PCR reads through MiXCR, one entry per CDR3 protein. The repertoire holds over 25,000 distinct CDR3 sequences, with around 40% as singletons. Sequences were obtained from blood, either unsorted or a sorted T cell fraction (not recorded which). The receptors come from a human donor who was either an allogeneic HSCT recipient or a stem cell or donor lymphocyte infusion donor (not recorded which). It is not recorded whose cells these are; they may come from a transplant donor.

This clonotype was observed a few times. The gene calls are TRBV9 and TRBJ2-2; TRBD1 might be the D (5 bases). Trimming cost V 0 bases and J 5 bases, with 17 bases left between them. CDR1 is SGDLS, CDR2 YYNGEE, per germline. CDR3 length equals 17 residues. The CDR3 loop reads CASSVGLGQGYTGELFF. The CDR3 nucleotides are TGTGCCAGCAGCGTAGGATTGGGCCAGGGATATACCGGGGAGCTGTTTTTT.

V gene TRBV6-2 or TRBV6-3 combines with J gene TRBJ2-7, with 9 bases fitting TRBD1. The CDR3 runs 15 residues. The V gene end was trimmed by 7 bases and the J gene end by 5 bases; junction bases not matched to a gene: 12. Germline V gives CDR1 MNHEY, CDR2 SVGEGT. CDR3 bases: TGTGCCAGCATTATAGGGACAGGGAATCCGCACGAGCAGTACTTC. It is translated as CASIIGTGNPHEQYF.

This clonotype was detected only a few times. V is TRBV4-1 and J is TRBJ1-1; D possibly corresponds to TRBD1 (6 bases). Germline values: CDR1 MGHRA, CDR2 YSYEKL. V lost 1 base and J lost 0, with 12 bases in between. This CDR3 has 16 amino acids. DNA of the CDR3: TGCGCCAGCAGCCAAGGGACAGTAGGGATGAACACTGAAGCTTTCTTT. Its protein product is CASSQGTVGMNTEAFF.

This chain joins TRBV2 and TRBJ1-5; 9 nucleotides align to TRBD1. This CDR3 spans 14 amino acids. J gave up 0 bases and V 6 bases, and 0 bases lay outside the gene matches. Germline V gives CDR1 SNHLY, CDR2 FYNNEI. The CDR3 DNA sequence: TGTGCCAGCAGGGGACAGGGTAGCAATCAGCCCCAGCATTTT. Amino acid sequence: CASRGQGSNQPQHF.

The chain joins TRBV3-1 to TRBJ2-3, with TRBD2 identical over 8 bases. This CDR3 comprises 15 residues. CDR1 and CDR2 from the germline V gene are LGHDT and YNNKEL (reference sequence). V was pared by 4 bases and J by 1 base, with 4 bases of the junction left unmatched. The chain's CDR3 is CASSLAGIGTDTQYF. Here the CDR3 DNA reads TGTGCCAGCAGCCTAGCGGGGATTGGCACAGATACGCAGTATTTT.

The rearrangement uses TRBV19 and TRBJ1-2; no definite D call. This CDR3 has 14 amino acids. The V and J ends lost 5 bases and 4 bases respectively, with 14 bases between them. In germline, CDR1 is LNHDA, CDR2 SQIVND (reference sequence). This chain's CDR3 is CASSPQTRGYGYTF. CDR3 coding DNA: TGTGCCAGTAGTCCCCAGACCCGGGGCTATGGCTACACCTTC.

V and J are TRBV7-2 and TRBJ2-5; TRBD1 matches 9 bases. This CDR3 region has 15 residues. Germline CDR1 is SGHTA and CDR2 is FQGNSA. V gave up 1 base and J gave up 5 bases; unmatched junction bases: 5. The CDR3 sequence is CASSLVGQGMETQYF. The CDR3 bases are TGTGCCAGCAGCTTAGTCGGACAGGGGATGGAGACCCAGTACTTC. The complete variable domain, with remaining parts taken from reference TRBV7-2 and TRBJ2-5, reads GAGVSQSPSNKVTEKGKDVELRCDPISGHTALYWYRQSLGQGLEFLIYFQGNSAPDKSGLPSDRFSAERTGGSVSTLTIQRTQQEDSAVYLCASSLVGQGMETQYFGPGTRLLVL.

V gene TRBV27 combines with J gene TRBJ2-1; 13 nucleotides align to TRBD2. V lost 0 bases, J lost 1 base, and 6 bases stayed unmatched. Looked up from germline, CDR1 is MNHEY and CDR2 is SMNVEV (reference sequence). The CDR3 sequence is 19 residues long. The CDR3 sequence is CASSLSGLAGVGSYNEQFF. CDR3 DNA: TGTGCCAGCAGTTTATCCGGACTAGCGGGAGTTGGATCCTACAATGAGCAGTTCTTC.

This clonotype was counted a few times. This chain connects TRBV13 to TRBJ2-7; possibly TRBD1 for D (6 bases). The germline V and J ends were trimmed by 3 bases and 2 bases, with 8 bases remaining between them. Germline CDR1 reads PRHDT; CDR2 reads FYEKMQ (reference sequence). This CDR3 has 13 amino acids. The CDR3 reads CASSFGQTYEQYF. CDR3 in DNA: TGTGCCAGCAGCTTTGGACAGACCTACGAGCAGTACTTC.

This clonotype was picked up one time. V and J are TRBV6-2 or TRBV6-3 and TRBJ2-1; 11 positions match TRBD2. The CDR3 sequence is 18 residues long. From germline, CDR1 is MNHEY and CDR2 SVGEGT. Germline trimming cut 0 bases from V and 4 bases from J; bases unmatched to any gene: 8. The CDR3 protein is CASSYSGRGTSGYNEQFF. The CDR3 DNA follows: TGTGCCAGCAGTTACTCAGGAAGGGGGACTAGCGGATACAATGAGCAGTTCTTC.